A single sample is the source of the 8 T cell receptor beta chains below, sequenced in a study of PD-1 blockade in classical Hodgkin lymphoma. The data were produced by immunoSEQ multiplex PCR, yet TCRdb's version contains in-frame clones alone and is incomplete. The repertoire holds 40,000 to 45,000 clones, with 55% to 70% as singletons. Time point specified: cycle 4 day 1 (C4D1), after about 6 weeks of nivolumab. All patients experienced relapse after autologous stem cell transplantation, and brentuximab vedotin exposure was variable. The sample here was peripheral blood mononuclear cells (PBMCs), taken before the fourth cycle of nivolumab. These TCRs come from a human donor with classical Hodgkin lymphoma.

DNA of the CDR3: TGTGCCAGCACGCCGACGGGGGGATCCACTGAAGCTTTCTTT. It specifies CASTPTGGSTEAFF. The chain recombines TRBV2 with TRBJ1-1, with D possibly matching TRBD1 (5 bases). Trimming took 7 bases from V and 4 from J, leaving 16 bases between them. CDR3 length equals 14 residues. Germline CDR1 is SNHLY and CDR2 is FYNNEI. Full variable domain (remainder filled in from reference TRBV2 and TRBJ1-1): EPEVTQTPSHQVTQMGQEVILRCVPISNHLYFYWYRQILGQKVEFLVSFYNNEISEKSEIFDDQFSVERPDGSNFTLKIRSTKLEDSAMYFCASTPTGGSTEAFFGQGTRLTVV.

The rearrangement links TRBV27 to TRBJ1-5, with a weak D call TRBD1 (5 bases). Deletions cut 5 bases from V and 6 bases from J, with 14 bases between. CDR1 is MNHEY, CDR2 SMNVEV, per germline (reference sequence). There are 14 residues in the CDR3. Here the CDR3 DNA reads TGTGCCAGCAGTCCCTCGTGGGGGGGTCAGCCCCAGCATTTT. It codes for CASSPSWGGQPQHF.

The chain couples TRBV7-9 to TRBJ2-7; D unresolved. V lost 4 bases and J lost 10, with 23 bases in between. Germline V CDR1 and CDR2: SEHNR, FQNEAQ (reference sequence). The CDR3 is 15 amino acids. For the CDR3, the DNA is TGTGCCAGCAGCTCCTCAAGTCGGGCTTCCGAAGGTCAGTACTTC. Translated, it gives CASSSSSRASEGQYF.

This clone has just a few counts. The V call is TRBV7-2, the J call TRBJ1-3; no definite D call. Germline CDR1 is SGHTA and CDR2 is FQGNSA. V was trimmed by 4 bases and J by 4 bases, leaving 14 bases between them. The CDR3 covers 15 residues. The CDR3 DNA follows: TGTGCCAGCAGCTCCTCCGGGCTAGGGGGAAACACCATATATTTT. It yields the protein CASSSSGLGGNTIYF.

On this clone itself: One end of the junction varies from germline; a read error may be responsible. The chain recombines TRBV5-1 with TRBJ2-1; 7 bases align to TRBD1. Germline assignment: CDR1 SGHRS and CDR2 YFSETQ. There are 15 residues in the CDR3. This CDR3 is CVSSLARGSYNEQFF. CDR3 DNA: TGCGTCAGCAGCTTGGCCAGGGGGTCCTACAATGAGCAGTTCTTC.

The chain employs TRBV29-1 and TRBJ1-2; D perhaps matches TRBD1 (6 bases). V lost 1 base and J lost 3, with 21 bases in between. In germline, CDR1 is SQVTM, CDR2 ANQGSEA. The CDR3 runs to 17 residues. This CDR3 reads CSVEGNPNRDSYYGYTF. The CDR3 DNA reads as TGCAGCGTTGAAGGTAACCCAAACAGGGACTCGTACTATGGCTACACCTTC.

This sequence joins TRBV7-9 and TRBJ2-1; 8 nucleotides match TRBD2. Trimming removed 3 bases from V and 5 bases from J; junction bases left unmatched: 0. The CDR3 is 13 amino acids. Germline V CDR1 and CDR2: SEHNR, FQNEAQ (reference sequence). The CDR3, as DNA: TGTGCCAGCAGCTTTAGCGGGGACAATGAGCAGTTCTTC. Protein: CASSFSGDNEQFF.

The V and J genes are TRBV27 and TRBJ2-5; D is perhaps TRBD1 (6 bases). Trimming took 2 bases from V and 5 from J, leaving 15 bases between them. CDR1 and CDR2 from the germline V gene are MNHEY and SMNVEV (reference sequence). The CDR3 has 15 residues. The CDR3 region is CASSLVAGVTETQYF. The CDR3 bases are TGTGCCAGCAGTTTAGTCGCAGGGGTCACGGAGACCCAGTACTTC.